The 17 T cell receptor beta chains listed next were all sequenced from one sample in a study of cytomegalovirus exposure and HLA in healthy donors. Repertoires were generated with immunoSEQ multiplex PCR, while TCRdb's copy carries only in-frame clones and drops some. The sample gives about 330,000 clones, 75% to 90% of which show up once; 1.2% is in the top ten. Input material: PBMCs. The source is a woman aged 25 to 39 in good health and CMV-seropositive.

This chain links TRBV9 with TRBJ2-1, with no clear D. V lost 4 bases and J lost 5, with 4 bases in between. The CDR3 loop spans 11 amino acids. In germline, CDR1 is SGDLS, CDR2 YYNGEE. The CDR3 DNA sequence: TGTGCCAGCAGCATCCACAATGAGCAGTTCTTC. Amino acids: CASSIHNEQFF. The variable domain in full, completed from reference TRBV9 and TRBJ2-1, reads DSGVTQTPKHLITATGQRVTLRCSPRSGDLSVYWYQQSLDQGLQFLIQYYNGEERAKGNILERFSAQQFPDLHSELNLSSLELGDSALYFCASSIHNEQFFGPGTRLTVL.

The chain links TRBV9 to TRBJ2-5; 10 bases map to TRBD2. This CDR3 is 15 amino acids long. Germline lookup yields CDR1 SGDLS and CDR2 YYNGEE. V was pared by 0 bases and J by 7 bases, with 6 bases of the junction left unmatched. CDR3 DNA sequence: TGTGCCAGCAGCGTAGTAGAGCGGGGGGGTGGGACCCAGTACTTC. Its protein is CASSVVERGGGTQYF.

V is TRBV2 and J is TRBJ2-1, with D tentatively TRBD2 (5 bases). CDR3 length: 17 amino acids. V lost 7 bases, J lost 8 bases, and 27 bases lay in between. Looked up from germline, CDR1 is SNHLY and CDR2 is FYNNEI. The DNA for the CDR3 is TGTGCCAGCATCGGCCCCGCATCCTCTAGCTCCTCCGATGAGCAGTTCTTC. This codes for CASIGPASSSSSDEQFF.

The chain uses TRBV28 and TRBJ2-1, with 11 bases matching TRBD2. Per germline, CDR1 MDHEN and CDR2 SYDVKM. The CDR3 extends over 17 amino acids. J lost 8 bases, V lost 4 bases, and 13 bases had no gene match. CDR3 in amino acids: CASSSQSTSGKDYEQFF. As DNA, the CDR3 is TGTGCCAGCAGTTCCCAATCGACTAGCGGGAAGGACTATGAGCAGTTCTTC.

This clone appeared once. The chain joins TRBV29-1 to TRBJ2-2; D remains ambiguous. The germline V gene has CDR1 SQVTM and CDR2 ANQGSEA. V was shortened by 6 bases and J by 1 base, with 3 bases between the two germline ends. The CDR3 has 11 amino acids. This CDR3 is CSVGNTGELFF. In DNA, the CDR3 is TGCAGCGTAGGGAACACCGGGGAGCTGTTTTTT.

This clone came up a few times. V usage is TRBV10-3 and J usage is TRBJ1-5; the match to TRBD1 covers 8 bases. The CDR3 consists of 14 residues. The V gene's germline CDR1 is ENHRY and CDR2 SYGVKD. V trimming: 6 bases; J trimming: 5 bases; junction bases outside the gene matches: 6. CDR3 protein: CAISGQGIHQPQHF. The DNA for the CDR3 is TGTGCCATCAGCGGACAGGGTATACATCAGCCCCAGCATTTT.

The CDR3 protein is CASSSSTGTNEQYF. The CDR3 DNA sequence: TGCGCCAGCAGCTCTTCGACAGGGACGAACGAGCAGTACTTC. The V call is TRBV5-1, the J call TRBJ2-7; 7 positions agree with TRBD1. Per germline, CDR1 SGHRS and CDR2 YFSETQ. V was pared by 3 bases and J by 5 bases, with 8 bases of the junction left unmatched. The CDR3 consists of 14 residues.

The chain combines TRBV2 with TRBJ1-3; 8 bases line up with TRBD1. There are 16 residues in the CDR3. V shed 4 bases and J 2 bases; nucleotides not matched to a gene: 7. Germline loops: CDR1 SNHLY, CDR2 FYNNEI. The CDR3 is CASSGGQGRTGNTIYF. CDR3 coding DNA: TGTGCCAGCAGTGGCGGACAGGGCAGGACTGGAAACACCATATATTTT.

J is TRBJ2-5 and V is TRBV6-1; D is uncertain. There are 13 residues in the CDR3. The V gene's germline CDR1 is MNHNS and CDR2 SASEGT. Trimming removed 11 bases from V and 1 base from J, with 14 bases in between. The CDR3 DNA reads as TGTGCCGCTTGGGGAAGGATCCAAGAGACCCAGTACTTC. The encoded protein is CAAWGRIQETQYF.

The chain employs TRBV5-8 and TRBJ1-5; 8 nucleotides match TRBD1. This CDR3 comprises 14 residues. The V gene's germline CDR1 is SGHTS and CDR2 YDEGEE. V lost 4 bases to trimming and J lost 6 bases; unmatched junction nucleotides: 6. Here the CDR3 DNA reads TGTGCCAGCAGCCCCAGGACAGGGAGTCAGCCCCAGCATTTT. Amino acids: CASSPRTGSQPQHF.

This clone came up a few times. The gene calls are TRBV5-4 and TRBJ2-7; tentatively, D is TRBD1 (6 bases). CDR3 size: 16 residues. CDR1 and CDR2 from the germline V gene are SGHNT and YYREEE (reference sequence). V lost 2 bases and J lost 7, with 22 bases in between. Here the CDR3 DNA reads TGTGCCAGCAGCTTAGGTCACAGGGCCCCGTCCGGGGAGCAGTACTTC. This codes for CASSLGHRAPSGEQYF.

This chain links TRBV5-6 with TRBJ1-4, with 10 nucleotides matching TRBD1. V shed 1 base and J 5 bases; nucleotides not matched to a gene: 2. The CDR3 loop spans 15 amino acids. Germline V CDR1 and CDR2: SGHDT, YYEEEE. In DNA, the CDR3 is TGTGCCAGCAGCTTGCCGGGACAGGGGAATGAAAAACTGTTTTTT. Residues: CASSLPGQGNEKLFF.

The chain has TRBV25-1 and TRBJ1-6, with 9 bases fitting TRBD1. Germline lookup yields CDR1 MGHDK and CDR2 SYGVNS. The J segment lost 8 bases and the V segment lost 2 bases, leaving 4 bases of the junction unmatched. The CDR3 contains 15 residues. The CDR3 is CASSEPGQGYSPLHF. The CDR3 coding sequence is TGTGCCAGCAGTGAACCGGGACAGGGCTATTCACCCCTCCACTTT.

For the CDR3, the DNA is TGTGCCTGGAGTTTGATGATTCCAGGGACCAGCTATGGCTACACCTTC. Its protein is CAWSLMIPGTSYGYTF. The chain combines TRBV30 with TRBJ1-2, with a possible D match to TRBD1 (5 bases). Deletions cut 2 bases from V and 4 bases from J, with 20 bases between. Germline V gene sequence: CDR1 GTSNPN, CDR2 SVGIG (reference sequence). The CDR3 totals 16 residues.

There are a few counts of this clone. J is TRBJ2-6 and V is TRBV30, with 7 bases that match TRBD1. Germline-derived CDR1 and CDR2 are GTSNPN and SVGIG (reference sequence). The ends lost 1 base at V and 0 bases at J; junction bases unmatched: 6. This CDR3 region has 17 residues. CDR3 in DNA: TGTGCCTGGAGTGCGGACAGGACCTACTCTGGGGCCAACGTCCTGACTTTC. This gives the protein CAWSADRTYSGANVLTF. The full variable domain, in which reference TRBV30 and TRBJ2-6 provide the parts outside the CDR3, is SQTIHQWPATLVQPVGSPLSLECTVEGTSNPNLYWYRQAAGRGLQLLFYSVGIGQISSEVPQNLSASRPQDRQFILSSKKLLLSDSGFYLCAWSADRTYSGANVLTFGAGSRLTVL.

The rearrangement joins TRBV27 to TRBJ2-7; the match to TRBD2 covers 7 bases. The ends lost 3 bases at V and 6 bases at J; junction bases unmatched: 2. The CDR3 is made up of 12 amino acids. The germline CDR1 and CDR2 sequences are MNHEY and SMNVEV (reference sequence). This chain's CDR3 is CASSFGRGEQYF. DNA for the CDR3: TGTGCCAGCAGTTTTGGGAGGGGCGAGCAGTACTTC.

This clone showed up just a few times. The gene calls are TRBV6-1 and TRBJ1-1; a weak D match, TRBD1 (6 bases). Deletions cut 10 bases from V and 5 bases from J, with 17 bases between. Germline V CDR1 and CDR2: MNHNS, SASEGT. This CDR3 spans 13 amino acids. The CDR3, as DNA: TGTGCCAACACCGACACAGGGAGAACTGAAGCTTTCTTT. Amino acid sequence: CANTDTGRTEAFF.